Listed below are T cell receptor beta chains from one sample, sequenced in a study of shared clonotypes between healthy human individuals. Using immunoSEQ multiplex PCR, the repertoire was profiled, and TCRdb retains in-frame clones only, with some absent. The table has around 700,000 clones, 73% seen once; the top ten hold 1.5% to 2%. Material for sequencing was memory CD4+ T cells sorted from blood. Every receptor here comes from a woman in her twenties or thirties in good health. The CDR3 runs from the conserved cysteine through the conserved F or W. D genes are given only for firm matches. Rows may omit the clone size; those that give it use once, few, many or a size class.

J gene	D gene	clone size	V gene	CDR3 protein	CDR3 DNA
TRBJ2-2	-	-	TRBV5-1	CASSSGTPNTGELFF	TGCGCCAGCAGCTCCGGGACACCGAACACCGGGGAGCTGTTTTTT
TRBJ2-5	TRBD1	-	TRBV6-5	CASSRTGSETQYF	TGTGCCAGCAGTCGGACAGGGTCAGAGACCCAGTACTTC
TRBJ1-3	-	many	TRBV6-1	CASSENIDSSGNTIYF	TGTGCCAGCAGTGAGAATATAGACAGCTCTGGAAACACCATATATTTT
TRBJ1-5	-	-	TRBV6-5	CASSPRPHSNQPQHF	TGTGCCAGCAGTCCTCGTCCTCATAGCAATCAGCCCCAGCATTTT
TRBJ2-2	-	-	TRBV10-3	CAISEYRRGLKNTGELFF	TGTGCCATCAGTGAGTACCGGCGCGGACTCAAAAACACCGGGGAGCTGTTTTTT
TRBJ1-2	-	-	TRBV6-6	CASDYSYGYTF	TGTGCCAGCGATTATTCCTATGGCTACACCTTC
TRBJ1-4	-	few	TRBV29-1	CSVGRWGEKLFF	TGCAGCGTTGGTCGGTGGGGAGAAAAACTGTTTTTT
TRBJ1-2	-	-	TRBV4-1	CASSPLFTSNYGYTF	TGCGCCAGCAGCCCGTTGTTTACATCTAACTATGGCTACACCTTC
TRBJ1-5	-	-	TRBV2	CASRTTQGISNQPQHF	TGTGCCAGCAGGACCACGCAGGGGATTTCAAATCAGCCCCAGCATTTT
TRBJ2-3	TRBD2	-	TRBV5-1	CASSVLAGQSTDTQYF	TGCGCCAGCAGCGTACTAGCGGGTCAATCCACAGATACGCAGTATTTT
TRBJ1-1	-	-	TRBV10-1	CASRGGGGTEAFF	TGCGCCAGCAGAGGAGGAGGGGGGACTGAAGCTTTCTTT
TRBJ1-2	-	few	TRBV5-4	CASSLETAKGYTF	TGTGCCAGCAGCTTGGAGACGGCCAAAGGCTACACCTTC
TRBJ2-2	-	-	TRBV7-2	CASSRNPSTNTGELFF	TGTGCCAGCAGCCGTAATCCGAGCACGAACACCGGGGAGCTGTTTTTT
TRBJ2-7	TRBD1	few	TRBV6-1	CASQTQGAGEQYF	TGTGCCAGCCAGACGCAGGGGGCTGGCGAGCAGTACTTC
TRBJ1-2	-	-	TRBV30	CAWVTEIYGYTF	TGTGCCTGGGTGACAGAGATCTATGGCTACACCTTC
TRBJ2-7	-	once	TRBV13	CASSRLDSTYEQYF	TGTGCCAGCAGCCGATTGGACAGTACCTACGAGCAGTACTTC
TRBJ1-5	-	-	TRBV6-1	CASSGIGGDNQPQHF	TGTGCCAGCAGTGGAATTGGGGGTGACAATCAGCCCCAGCATTTT
TRBJ1-2	-	-	TRBV5-1	CASRYSTQGTPHGYTF	TGCGCCAGCAGGTATTCTACTCAGGGAACCCCCCATGGCTACACCTTC
TRBJ1-1	-	-	TRBV6-1	CASDDPVTEAFF	TGTGCCAGCGACGACCCCGTCACTGAAGCTTTCTTT
TRBJ2-7	TRBD2	-	TRBV19	CASSIRDYARQYF	TGTGCCAGTAGTATTCGGGACTACGCACGGCAGTACTTC
TRBJ2-7	-	-	TRBV6-1	CASKIFQGIYEQYF	TGTGCCAGCAAAATATTTCAGGGGATCTACGAGCAGTACTTC
TRBJ2-2	TRBD1	-	TRBV5-1	CASSPGQGNTGELFF	TGCGCCAGCAGCCCGGGACAGGGGAACACCGGGGAGCTGTTTTTT
TRBJ1-3	-	-	TRBV27	CASSFAGGNTIYF	TGTGCCAGCAGTTTCGCAGGTGGAAACACCATATATTTT
TRBJ1-4	-	-	TRBV5-4	CASSPRQGGDEKLFF	TGTGCCAGCAGCCCTCGGCAGGGCGGTGATGAAAAACTGTTTTTT
TRBJ2-4	TRBD2	-	TRBV5-5	CASSLAGEGTKNIQYF	TGTGCCAGCAGCTTGGCGGGGGAGGGAACCAAAAACATTCAGTACTTC
TRBJ2-4	-	-	TRBV28	CASSLVGQGLAKNIQYF	TGTGCCAGCAGTTTAGTAGGGCAGGGCTTGGCCAAAAACATTCAGTACTTC
TRBJ2-5	TRBD2	many	TRBV6-1	CASSVGGQLQETQYF	TGTGCCAGCTCTGTGGGAGGGCAACTCCAAGAGACCCAGTACTTC
TRBJ1-3	TRBD1	-	TRBV19	CASNPGTAGGTIYF	TGTGCCAGTAACCCGGGGACAGCGGGGGGCACCATATATTTT
TRBJ2-7	-	once	TRBV21-1	CASSKVISYEQYF	TGTGCCAGCAGCAAAGTAATTAGTTACGAGCAGTACTTC
TRBJ2-7	TRBD1	-	TRBV27	CATGEDRGYEQYF	TGTGCCACCGGCGAGGACAGGGGTTACGAGCAGTACTTC
TRBJ2-7	TRBD2	-	TRBV28	CASRGLAGHASYEQYF	TGTGCCAGCAGAGGACTAGCGGGGCATGCCTCCTACGAGCAGTACTTC
TRBJ2-7	TRBD2	-	TRBV28	CATREGYEQYF	TGTGCCACCAGGGAGGGGTACGAGCAGTACTTC
TRBJ2-7	-	many	TRBV29-1	CSVVLQATYEQYF	TGCAGCGTTGTTTTACAGGCCACCTACGAGCAGTACTTC
TRBJ2-7	-	once	TRBV18	CASSPARVREQYF	TGTGCCAGCTCACCAGCCAGGGTGAGGGAGCAGTACTTC
TRBJ2-7	-	-	TRBV30	CAWSVKRDTYEQYF	TGTGCCTGGAGTGTAAAGCGAGACACCTACGAGCAGTACTTC
TRBJ1-1	-	-	TRBV18	CASSPSRTEEAFF	TGTGCCAGCTCACCCTCTAGAACAGAAGAAGCTTTCTTT
TRBJ1-3	-	-	TRBV2	CASSEEGPSSSGNTIYF	TGTGCCAGCAGTGAAGAGGGCCCCTCAAGCTCTGGAAACACCATATATTTT
TRBJ1-3	-	-	TRBV11-2	CASSPNWGNTIYF	TGTGCCAGCAGCCCAAATTGGGGAAACACCATATATTTT
TRBJ2-1	-	-	TRBV6-6	CASNEAGSEQFF	TGTGCCAGCAACGAAGCGGGTTCTGAGCAGTTCTTC
TRBJ1-1	TRBD1	-	TRBV2	CASSSDRVNTEAFF	TGTGCCAGCAGTTCGGACAGGGTGAACACTGAAGCTTTCTTT
TRBJ2-1	-	-	TRBV19	CASSVAGSYNEQFF	TGTGCCAGTAGCGTGGCAGGCTCCTACAATGAGCAGTTCTTC
TRBJ2-7	TRBD2	-	TRBV4-2	CASSQLGLAAEEQYF	TGTGCCAGCAGCCAGCTTGGACTAGCCGCAGAGGAGCAGTACTTC
TRBJ2-5	-	-	TRBV6-5	CASSYSGAETQYF	TGTGCCAGCAGTTATTCTGGCGCCGAGACCCAGTACTTC
TRBJ2-7	TRBD2	-	TRBV28	CASSLGTSGYTYEQYF	TGTGCCAGCAGCCTCGGGACTAGCGGGTATACCTACGAGCAGTACTTC
TRBJ1-1	TRBD1	-	TRBV5-1	CASTSGTVLTGTEAFF	TGCGCCAGCACCTCCGGGACAGTTTTAACCGGGACTGAAGCTTTCTTT
TRBJ1-1	-	-	TRBV7-8	CASSQRTDTEAFF	TGTGCCAGCAGCCAACGGACAGACACTGAAGCTTTCTTT
TRBJ2-3	-	-	TRBV7-2	CASSRDSSADTQYF	TGTGCCAGCAGTCGGGACTCCTCAGCAGATACGCAGTATTTT
TRBJ2-1	-	-	TRBV5-1	CASSLGLSVHEQFF	TGCGCCAGCAGCTTGGGGCTCAGCGTCCATGAGCAGTTCTTC
TRBJ2-7	TRBD1	-	TRBV10-3	CAIRTDRGSYEQYF	TGTGCCATCAGGACAGACAGGGGCTCCTACGAGCAGTACTTC
TRBJ2-1	-	few	TRBV14	CASSQKLGLVLDEQFF	TGTGCCAGCAGCCAAAAATTGGGACTCGTATTGGATGAGCAGTTCTTC
TRBJ2-5	-	few	TRBV27	CASSFVGQQETQYF	TGTGCCAGCAGTTTTGTGGGACAACAAGAGACCCAGTACTTC
TRBJ2-7	-	few	TRBV10-2	CASSVSYEQYF	TGCGCCAGCAGTGTAAGTTACGAGCAGTACTTC
TRBJ2-5	TRBD2	-	TRBV29-1	CSVVGGRAWETQYF	TGCAGCGTTGTAGGCGGGAGGGCATGGGAGACCCAGTACTTC
TRBJ1-1	-	-	TRBV9	CASSVRPGTGTEAFF	TGTGCCAGCAGCGTTAGACCCGGGACGGGCACTGAAGCTTTCTTT
TRBJ1-1	-	-	TRBV19	CASSIRETRTEAFF	TGTGCCAGTAGTATCAGGGAGACCAGGACTGAAGCTTTCTTT
TRBJ2-2	-	-	TRBV5-1	CASSLAGIGELFF	TGCGCCAGCAGCTTGGCAGGGATCGGGGAGCTGTTTTTT
TRBJ2-7	TRBD2	many	TRBV7-2	CASSLQRDSYEQYF	TGTGCCAGCAGCCTCCAGCGGGATTCCTACGAGCAGTACTTC
TRBJ2-2	-	few	TRBV11-2	CASSLKGNTGELFF	TGTGCCAGCAGCTTAAAGGGGAACACCGGGGAGCTGTTTTTT
TRBJ1-2	-	many	TRBV5-4	CASSATPGAEYGYTF	TGTGCCAGCAGCGCCACCCCAGGGGCCGAATATGGCTACACCTTC